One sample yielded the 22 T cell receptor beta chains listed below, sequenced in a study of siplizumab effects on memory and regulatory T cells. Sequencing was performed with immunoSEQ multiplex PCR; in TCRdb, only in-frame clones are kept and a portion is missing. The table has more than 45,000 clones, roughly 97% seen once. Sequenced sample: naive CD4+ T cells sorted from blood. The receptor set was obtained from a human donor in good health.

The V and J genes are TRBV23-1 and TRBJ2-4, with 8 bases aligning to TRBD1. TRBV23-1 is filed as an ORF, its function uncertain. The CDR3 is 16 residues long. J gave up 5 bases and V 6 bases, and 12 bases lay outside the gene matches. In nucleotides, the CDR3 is TGCGCCAGCAGCCAACTCGGCCAGGGGGCGCAAAACATTCAGTACTTC. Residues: CASSQLGQGAQNIQYF.

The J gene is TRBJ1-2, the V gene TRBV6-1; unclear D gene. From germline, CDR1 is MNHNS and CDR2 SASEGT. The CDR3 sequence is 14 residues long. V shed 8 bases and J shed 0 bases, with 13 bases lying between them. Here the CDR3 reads CASATQDANYGYTF. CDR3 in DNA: TGTGCCAGCGCCACACAAGATGCTAACTATGGCTACACCTTC.

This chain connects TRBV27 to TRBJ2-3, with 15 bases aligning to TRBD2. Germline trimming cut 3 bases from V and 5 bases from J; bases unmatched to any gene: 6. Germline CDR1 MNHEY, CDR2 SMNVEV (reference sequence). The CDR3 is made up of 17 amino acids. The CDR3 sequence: CASSFRTSGRAIDTQYF. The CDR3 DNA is TGTGCCAGCAGTTTTAGGACTAGCGGGAGGGCCATAGATACGCAGTATTTT.

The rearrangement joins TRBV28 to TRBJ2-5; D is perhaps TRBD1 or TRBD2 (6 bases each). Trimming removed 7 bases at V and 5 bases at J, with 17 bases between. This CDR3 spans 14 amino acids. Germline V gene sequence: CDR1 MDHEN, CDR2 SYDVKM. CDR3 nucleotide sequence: TGTGCCAGCAAAACAGGGAGGAGCTCCGAGACCCAGTACTTC. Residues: CASKTGRSSETQYF. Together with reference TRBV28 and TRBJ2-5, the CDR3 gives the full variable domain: DVKVTQSSRYLVKRTGEKVFLECVQDMDHENMFWYRQDPGLGLRLIYFSYDVKMKEKGDIPEGYSVSREKKERFSLILESASTNQTSMYLCASKTGRSSETQYFGPGTRLLVL.

Here the CDR3 reads CAWSGVTSNQPQHF. Here the CDR3 DNA reads TGTGCCTGGAGTGGAGTTACTAGCAATCAGCCCCAGCATTTT. The chain has TRBV30 and TRBJ1-5; D gene ambiguous. Trimming cost V 1 base and J 0 bases, with 7 bases left between them. The CDR3 runs 14 residues. Germline assignment: CDR1 GTSNPN and CDR2 SVGIG (reference sequence).

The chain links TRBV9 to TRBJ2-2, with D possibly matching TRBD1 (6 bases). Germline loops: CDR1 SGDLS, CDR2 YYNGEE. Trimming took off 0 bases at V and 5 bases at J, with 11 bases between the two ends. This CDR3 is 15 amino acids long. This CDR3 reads CASSVAPGVTGELFF. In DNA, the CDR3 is TGTGCCAGCAGCGTAGCGCCAGGGGTTACCGGGGAGCTGTTTTTT.

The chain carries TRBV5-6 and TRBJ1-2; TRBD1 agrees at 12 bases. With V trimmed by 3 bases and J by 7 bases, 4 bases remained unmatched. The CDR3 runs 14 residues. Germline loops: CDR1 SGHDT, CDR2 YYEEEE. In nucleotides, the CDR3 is TGTGCCAGCAGCTGGGGACAGGGGGCGGCTGGCTACACCTTC. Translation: CASSWGQGAAGYTF.

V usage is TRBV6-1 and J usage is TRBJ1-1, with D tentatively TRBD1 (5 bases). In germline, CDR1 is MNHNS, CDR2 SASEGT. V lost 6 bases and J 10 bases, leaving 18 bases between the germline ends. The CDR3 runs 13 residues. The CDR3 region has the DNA TGTGCCAGCAGGGAACCGATGGGACGACTAGCTTTCTTT. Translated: CASREPMGRLAFF.

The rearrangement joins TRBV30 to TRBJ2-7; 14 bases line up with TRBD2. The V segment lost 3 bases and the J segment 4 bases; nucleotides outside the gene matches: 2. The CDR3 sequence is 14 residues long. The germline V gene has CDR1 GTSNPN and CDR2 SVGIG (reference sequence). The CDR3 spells CAWSGTSGRYEQYF. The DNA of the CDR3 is TGTGCCTGGAGCGGGACTAGCGGGAGATACGAGCAGTACTTC.

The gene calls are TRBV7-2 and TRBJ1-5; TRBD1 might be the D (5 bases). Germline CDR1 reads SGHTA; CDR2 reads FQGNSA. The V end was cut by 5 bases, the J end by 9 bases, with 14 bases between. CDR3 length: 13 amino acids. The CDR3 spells CASSPTRGWPQHF. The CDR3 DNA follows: TGTGCCAGCAGCCCCACCCGGGGGTGGCCCCAGCATTTT.

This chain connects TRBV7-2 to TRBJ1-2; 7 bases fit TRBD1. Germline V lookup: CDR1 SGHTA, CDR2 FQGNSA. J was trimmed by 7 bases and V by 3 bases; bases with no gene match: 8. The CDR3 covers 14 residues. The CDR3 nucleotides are TGTGCCAGCAGCTTCGGGGTGACAGGGACTGGCTACACCTTC. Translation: CASSFGVTGTGYTF.

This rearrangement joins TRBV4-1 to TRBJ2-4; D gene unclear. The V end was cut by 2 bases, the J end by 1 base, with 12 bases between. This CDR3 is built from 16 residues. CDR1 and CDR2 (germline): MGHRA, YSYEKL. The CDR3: CASSQKLGLAKNIQYF. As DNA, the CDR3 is TGCGCCAGCAGCCAAAAATTGGGCCTGGCCAAAAACATTCAGTACTTC.

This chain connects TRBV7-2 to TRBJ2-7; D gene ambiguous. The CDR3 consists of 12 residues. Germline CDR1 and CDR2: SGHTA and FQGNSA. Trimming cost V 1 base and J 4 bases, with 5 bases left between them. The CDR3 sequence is CASSLERYEQYF. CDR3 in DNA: TGTGCCAGCAGCTTAGAACGGTACGAGCAGTACTTC.

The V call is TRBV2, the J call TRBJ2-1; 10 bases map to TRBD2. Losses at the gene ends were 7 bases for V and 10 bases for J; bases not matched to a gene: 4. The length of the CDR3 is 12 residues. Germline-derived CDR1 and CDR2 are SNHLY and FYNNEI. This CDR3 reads CASTLTSGEQFF. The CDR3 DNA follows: TGTGCCAGCACCTTGACTAGCGGGGAGCAGTTCTTC.

The CDR3 protein is CASSSGRRFSGNTIYF. The CDR3 nucleotides are TGTGCCAGCAGTTCCGGACGCAGATTCTCTGGAAACACCATATATTTT. The rearrangement links TRBV6-5 to TRBJ1-3; the D is unclear. Germline V gene data show CDR1 as MNHEY and CDR2 as SVGAGI. Trimming removed 4 bases from V and 0 bases from J, with 13 bases in between. This CDR3 region has 16 residues.

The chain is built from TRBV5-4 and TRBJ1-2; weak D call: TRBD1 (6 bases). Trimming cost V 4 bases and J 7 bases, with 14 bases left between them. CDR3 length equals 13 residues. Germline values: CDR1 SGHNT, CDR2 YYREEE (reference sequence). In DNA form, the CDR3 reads TGTGCCAGCAGCCGTACGGGGGCCGGTGGCTACACCTTC. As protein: CASSRTGAGGYTF.

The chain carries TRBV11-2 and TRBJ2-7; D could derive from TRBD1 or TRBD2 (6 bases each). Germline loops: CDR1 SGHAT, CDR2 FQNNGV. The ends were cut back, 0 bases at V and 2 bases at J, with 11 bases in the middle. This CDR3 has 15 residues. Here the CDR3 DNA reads TGTGCCAGCAGCTTAGAGAGGGGGGCAACCTACGAGCAGTACTTC. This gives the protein CASSLERGATYEQYF.

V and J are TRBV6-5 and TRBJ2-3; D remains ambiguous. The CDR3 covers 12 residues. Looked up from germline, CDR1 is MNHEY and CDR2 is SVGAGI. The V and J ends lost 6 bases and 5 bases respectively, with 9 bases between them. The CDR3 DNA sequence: TGTGCCAGCAGCAGAGTAGGAGATACGCAGTATTTT. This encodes CASSRVGDTQYF.

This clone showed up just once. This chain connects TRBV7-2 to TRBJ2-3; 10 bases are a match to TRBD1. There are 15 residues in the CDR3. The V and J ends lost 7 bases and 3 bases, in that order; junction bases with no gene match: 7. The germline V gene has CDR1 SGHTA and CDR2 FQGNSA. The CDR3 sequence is CASKSGTGVTDTQYF. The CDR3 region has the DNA TGTGCCAGCAAGTCCGGGACAGGGGTGACAGATACGCAGTATTTT.

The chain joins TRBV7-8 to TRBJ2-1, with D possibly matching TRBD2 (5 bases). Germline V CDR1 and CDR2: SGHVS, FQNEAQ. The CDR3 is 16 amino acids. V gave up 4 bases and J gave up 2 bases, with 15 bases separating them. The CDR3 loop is CASSSPSSGTYNEQFF. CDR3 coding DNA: TGTGCCAGCAGCTCCCCCTCGAGCGGCACCTACAATGAGCAGTTCTTC. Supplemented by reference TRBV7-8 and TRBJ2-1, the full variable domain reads GAGVSQSPRYKVAKRGQDVALRCDPISGHVSLFWYQQALGQGPEFLTYFQNEAQLDKSGLPSDRFFAERPEGSVSTLKIQRTQQEDSAVYLCASSSPSSGTYNEQFFGPGTRLTVL.

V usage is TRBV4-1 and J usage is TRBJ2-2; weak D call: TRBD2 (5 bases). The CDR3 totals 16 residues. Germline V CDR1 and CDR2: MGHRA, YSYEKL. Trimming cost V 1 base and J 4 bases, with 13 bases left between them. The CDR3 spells CASSQVRSEGTGELFF. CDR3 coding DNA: TGCGCCAGCAGCCAAGTGAGGAGTGAGGGCACCGGGGAGCTGTTTTTT.

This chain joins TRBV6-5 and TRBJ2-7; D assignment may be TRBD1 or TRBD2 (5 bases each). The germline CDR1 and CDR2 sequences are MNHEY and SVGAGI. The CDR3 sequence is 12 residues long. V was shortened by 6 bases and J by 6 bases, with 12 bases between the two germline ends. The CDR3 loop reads CASSFGGTEQYF. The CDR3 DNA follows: TGTGCCAGCAGCTTTGGGGGAACCGAGCAGTACTTC.